In this sample, the clone carrying this TCR beta chain turned up a few times. Its cognate antigen is unknown. The TCR beta CDR3 regions underwent amplification using RNA transcripts as the source. During a first-round RT-PCR of the TCR CDR3, the HTBI primer set was used. From the multiplex PCR reads, TCRdb called clonotypes with MiXCR, one entry per CDR3 protein. Among 250,000 to 350,000 distinct CDR3 sequences listed, 16% were seen once. This entry is derived from a study of T cells in Graves' hyperthyroidism and ophthalmopathy. The germline V gene has CDR1 KGHSH and CDR2 LQKENI. The CDR3 is 16 amino acids. J was trimmed by 8 bases and V by 3 bases; bases with no gene match: 13. Study-wide points: Researchers found most expanded thyroid clonotypes above 0.001 in blood as well.

The sequencing sample was made of blood. The rearrangement joins TRBV18 to TRBJ1-2; 9 positions agree with TRBD1. The receptor's source is a man younger than 40 with Graves' hyperthyroidism. The DNA of the CDR3 is TGTGCCAGCTCACCCCCCCCGACAGGGGGTTTTGGCGGCTACACCTTC. Translated, it gives CASSPPPTGGFGGYTF. The full variable domain, rest sourced from reference TRBV18 and TRBJ1-2, is NAGVMQNPRHLVRRRGQEARLRCSPMKGHSHVYWYRQLPEEGLKFMVYLQKENIIDESGMPKERFSAEFPKEGPSILRIQQVVRGDSAAYFCASSPPPTGGFGGYTFGSGTRLTVV.